Presented here are 30 T cell receptor beta chains from one specimen sequenced in a study of glioma-infiltrating T cells after dendritic cell vaccination. Some clones are missing from TCRdb's copy, which holds only in-frame ones; the method was immunoSEQ multiplex PCR. The repertoire holds 90,000 to 110,000 clones, roughly 89% seen once, with roughly 2.5% in the top ten. Noted time point: after dendritic cell vaccination, including at tumor progression/relapse. The sample was blood, taken after dendritic cell vaccination. Receptors originate from a human donor with glioblastoma.

The V call is TRBV11-3, the J call TRBJ2-7, with no clear D. The V gene's germline CDR1 is SGHNT and CDR2 YENEEA. Trimming took 4 bases from V and 2 from J, leaving 9 bases between them. The CDR3 runs 13 residues. The CDR3 sequence is CASSWALPYEQYF. DNA of the CDR3: TGTGCCAGCAGCTGGGCCCTTCCCTACGAGCAGTACTTC.

On this clone itself: The identical CDR3 is also encoded by other nucleotide sequences in the sample. This chain links TRBV5-4 with TRBJ2-1; 10 positions agree with TRBD2. This CDR3 comprises 14 residues. The trim removed 3 bases at V and 8 bases at J, leaving 5 bases unmatched. The germline gives CDR1 SGHNT, CDR2 YYREEE (reference sequence). In DNA, the CDR3 is TGTGCCAGCAGCTCGGGGCTAGCGGGAGATGAGCAGTTCTTC. Translation: CASSSGLAGDEQFF. Variable domain in full (rest from reference TRBV5-4 and TRBJ2-1): ETGVTQSPTHLIKTRGQQVTLRCSSQSGHNTVSWYQQALGQGPQFIFQYYREEENGRGNFPPRFSGLQFPNYSSELNVNALELDDSALYLCASSSGLAGDEQFFGPGTRLTVL.

The V and J genes are TRBV5-1 and TRBJ2-2; D might be TRBD1 (6 bases). The CDR3 covers 16 residues. Per germline, CDR1 SGHRS and CDR2 YFSETQ. V lost 4 bases, J lost 2 bases, and 15 bases lay in between. Here the CDR3 DNA reads TGCGCCAGCAGCCTTCGGGGACAACCCAACACCGGGGAGCTGTTTTTT. Protein product: CASSLRGQPNTGELFF.

The CDR3 sequence is CASTTGVALYNEQFF. The CDR3 DNA is TGTGCCAGCACCACCGGGGTAGCGCTATACAATGAGCAGTTCTTC. The V gene is TRBV6-1, the J gene TRBJ2-1, with D perhaps TRBD2 (5 bases). Between the trimmed V and J ends, which lost 7 bases and 4 bases, there was a span of 17 bases. Germline V gene sequence: CDR1 MNHNS, CDR2 SASEGT. CDR3 length: 15 residues.

V gene TRBV6-6 combines with J gene TRBJ2-7; maybe TRBD1 (5 bases). This CDR3 has 15 residues. V lost 0 bases to trimming and J lost 2 bases, with 11 bases between them. Germline loops: CDR1 MNHNY, CDR2 SVGAGI (reference sequence). This chain's CDR3 is CASSYSAGQTYEQYF. For the CDR3, the DNA is TGTGCCAGCAGTTACTCGGCAGGGCAGACCTACGAGCAGTACTTC.

The rearrangement joins TRBV7-3 to TRBJ1-2; 9 bases are shared with TRBD1. CDR3 length equals 13 residues. V trimming: 5 bases; J trimming: 7 bases; junction bases outside the gene matches: 5. Looked up from germline, CDR1 is SGHTA and CDR2 is FQGTGA. The CDR3 here is CASSPGQGRGYTF. The DNA for the CDR3 is TGTGCCAGCAGCCCGGGACAGGGACGTGGCTACACCTTC.

The chain is built from TRBV2 and TRBJ1-2; D is unclear. The germline V gene has CDR1 SNHLY and CDR2 FYNNEI. The V gene lost 0 bases and the J gene lost 4 bases, with 9 bases spanning the gap. The CDR3 length is 14 residues. The CDR3 loop is CASSEASPSYGYTF. The CDR3, as DNA: TGTGCCAGCAGTGAAGCATCCCCTAGCTATGGCTACACCTTC. The whole variable domain, remainder taken from reference TRBV2 and TRBJ1-2, is EPEVTQTPSHQVTQMGQEVILRCVPISNHLYFYWYRQILGQKVEFLVSFYNNEISEKSEIFDDQFSVERPDGSNFTLKIRSTKLEDSAMYFCASSEASPSYGYTFGSGTRLTVV.

The V call is TRBV7-3, the J call TRBJ2-5, with D maybe TRBD1 (5 bases). The CDR3 runs 13 residues. Germline CDR1 SGHTA, CDR2 FQGTGA. Trimming pared 6 bases from V and 1 base from J, leaving 9 bases between. The CDR3 region is CASSPDSQETQYF. The CDR3 bases are TGTGCCAGCAGTCCCGACAGCCAAGAGACCCAGTACTTC. Full variable domain (missing parts from reference TRBV7-3 and TRBJ2-5): GAGVSQTPSNKVTEKGKYVELRCDPISGHTALYWYRQSLGQGPEFLIYFQGTGAADDSGLPNDRFFAVRPEGSVSTLKIQRTERGDSAVYLCASSPDSQETQYFGPGTRLLVL.

V usage is TRBV19 and J usage is TRBJ2-5; 11 nucleotides match TRBD1. Looked up from germline, CDR1 is LNHDA and CDR2 is SQIVND (reference sequence). V dropped 1 base and J dropped 5; count of bases not matched to a gene: 3. This CDR3 spans 15 amino acids. The CDR3 reads CASSIGGTGGETQYF. CDR3 in DNA: TGTGCCAGTAGTATAGGAGGGACAGGGGGGGAGACCCAGTACTTC.

The chain links TRBV27 to TRBJ1-6, with 10 positions matching TRBD1. The CDR3 consists of 17 residues. In germline, CDR1 is MNHEY, CDR2 SMNVEV (reference sequence). V lost 5 bases and J lost 4; bases outside the gene matches: 8. The CDR3 DNA reads TGTGCCAGCAGTAACACGGACAGGGGGATATATAATTCACCCCTCCACTTT. Protein sequence: CASSNTDRGIYNSPLHF.

The rearrangement links TRBV18 to TRBJ1-1; the D gene is possibly TRBD1 (5 bases). Looked up from germline, CDR1 is KGHSH and CDR2 is LQKENI. The CDR3 extends over 15 amino acids. V was pared by 3 bases and J by 4 bases, with 15 bases between. DNA for the CDR3: TGTGCCAGCTCACCCCGGGGGGGAGGGAGCACTGAAGCTTTCTTT. Translating gives CASSPRGGGSTEAFF.

As concerns this clone: Other DNA sequences in this specimen translate into the identical CDR3. The chain combines TRBV5-1 with TRBJ1-1; 10 positions match TRBD1. The germline gives CDR1 SGHRS, CDR2 YFSETQ. With 3 bases clipped from V and 5 bases from J, the junction kept 4 bases outside the gene matches. The CDR3 sequence is 14 residues long. CDR3 residues: CASSSGTGVTEAFF. As DNA, the CDR3 is TGCGCCAGCAGCTCCGGGACAGGGGTGACTGAAGCTTTCTTT.

This chain links TRBV11-2 with TRBJ1-2; D not resolved. Germline V gene sequence: CDR1 SGHAT, CDR2 FQNNGV. The CDR3 consists of 16 residues. Trimming pared 0 bases from V and 6 bases from J, leaving 17 bases between. The CDR3 DNA is TGTGCCAGCAGCTTAGAATATGCGGCGGCTCCGGATGGCTACACCTTC. Amino acids: CASSLEYAAAPDGYTF.

This clone was observed a few times. The V gene is TRBV11-3, the J gene TRBJ2-1, with D perhaps TRBD2 (6 bases). Trimming left V 4 bases short and J 4 bases short, with 17 bases between. The CDR3 sequence is 16 residues long. The V gene's germline CDR1 is SGHNT and CDR2 YENEEA. The CDR3 protein is CASSSPAGGPYNEQFF. The CDR3 DNA is TGTGCCAGCAGCTCCCCAGCCGGAGGGCCTTACAATGAGCAGTTCTTC.

The CDR3, as DNA: TGTGCCAGCGCAAGGGACAGGGTGGGAGATACGCAGTATTTT. It translates to CASARDRVGDTQYF. The genes are TRBV18 and TRBJ2-3, with TRBD1 identical over 9 bases. The germline V gene has CDR1 KGHSH and CDR2 LQKENI. Trimming at V came to 8 bases and at J to 5 bases, leaving 8 bases not matched to a gene. There are 14 residues in the CDR3.

V is TRBV10-2 and J is TRBJ1-1; possibly TRBD1 for D (6 bases). Per germline, CDR1 WSHSY and CDR2 SAAADI. V dropped 4 bases and J dropped 1 base, with 10 bases sitting between them. CDR3 length: 14 amino acids. CDR3 region: CASSGVRGNTEAFF. The CDR3, as DNA: TGCGCCAGCAGTGGCGTCAGGGGGAACACTGAAGCTTTCTTT.

The chain is built from TRBV5-1 and TRBJ2-5, with TRBD2 identical over 7 bases. After removal of 4 bases from V and 0 bases from J, the junction contained 3 bases not matched to a gene. The CDR3 extends over 14 amino acids. CDR1 and CDR2 (germline): SGHRS, YFSETQ. In DNA, the CDR3 is TGCGCCAGCAGCCTCGGGGGGAACCAAGAGACCCAGTACTTC. Translated: CASSLGGNQETQYF.

This sequence joins TRBV27 and TRBJ1-2, with D perhaps matching TRBD1 (6 bases). Germline V gene data show CDR1 as MNHEY and CDR2 as SMNVEV (reference sequence). The V end lost 4 bases, the J end lost 7 bases, and 16 bases lay between the germline ends. This CDR3 is built from 14 residues. In DNA form, the CDR3 reads TGTGCCAGCAGTTCTCCGGGACAATCCGCTGGCTACACCTTC. Its translation is CASSSPGQSAGYTF.

This clone came up once. The genes are TRBV27 and TRBJ2-1; D is undetermined. The germline V gene encodes CDR1 MNHEY and CDR2 SMNVEV (reference sequence). The CDR3 sequence is 13 residues long. V was cut by 5 bases and J by 4 bases, with 9 bases left in between. The CDR3 region has the DNA TGTGCCAGCAGTCTCGACTCTTACAATGAGCAGTTCTTC. This encodes CASSLDSYNEQFF.

The rearrangement joins TRBV10-3 to TRBJ2-7; the D gene is possibly TRBD2 (6 bases). CDR3 length: 14 amino acids. V was shortened by 3 bases and J by 4 bases, with 13 bases between the two germline ends. Germline V gene lookup returns CDR1 ENHRY and CDR2 SYGVKD. CDR3 coding DNA: TGTGCCATCAGTGATTTGACTAGGAGATACGAGCAGTACTTC. Translated: CAISDLTRRYEQYF.

The chain carries TRBV5-4 and TRBJ1-2; the match to TRBD1 covers 7 bases. CDR1 is SGHNT, CDR2 YYREEE, per germline (reference sequence). V gave up 0 bases and J gave up 4 bases; unmatched junction bases: 6. The CDR3 is made up of 15 amino acids. CDR3 loop: CASSLGTGSFYGYTF. CDR3 sequence (DNA): TGTGCCAGCAGCTTGGGGACAGGATCTTTCTATGGCTACACCTTC.

This chain links TRBV5-1 with TRBJ2-1, with 7 nucleotides matching TRBD2. Germline CDR1 SGHRS, CDR2 YFSETQ. V shed 5 bases and J 3 bases; nucleotides not matched to a gene: 5. This CDR3 comprises 14 residues. The CDR3 region has the DNA TGCGCCAGCAGTTCGGGGGGTTTCTACAATGAGCAGTTCTTC. It yields the protein CASSSGGFYNEQFF. The full variable domain, its missing parts supplied by reference TRBV5-1 and TRBJ2-1, is KAGVTQTPRYLIKTRGQQVTLSCSPISGHRSVSWYQQTPGQGLQFLFEYFSETQRNKGNFPGRFSGRQFSNSRSEMNVSTLELGDSALYLCASSSGGFYNEQFFGPGTRLTVL.

The gene calls are TRBV6-6 and TRBJ2-7; possible D gene TRBD1, 5 bases. Per germline, CDR1 MNHNY and CDR2 SVGAGI (reference sequence). The CDR3 is made up of 15 amino acids. V lost 6 bases, J lost 2 bases, and 17 bases lay in between. Here the CDR3 reads CASSPPIDRPYEQYF. The DNA of the CDR3 is TGTGCCAGCAGCCCCCCTATCGACAGACCCTACGAGCAGTACTTC.

This chain joins TRBV19 and TRBJ2-7; 10 bases are shared with TRBD2. The CDR3 sequence is 13 residues long. Germline assignment: CDR1 LNHDA and CDR2 SQIVND (reference sequence). Trimming cost V 5 bases and J 4 bases; bases outside gene matches: 2. The DNA of the CDR3 is TGTGCCAGTAGTGCACTAGCGGGGTACGAGCAGTACTTC. Translation gives CASSALAGYEQYF.

The chain couples TRBV7-9 to TRBJ2-2; the match to TRBD1 covers 7 bases. V trimming: 1 base; J trimming: 2 bases; junction bases outside the gene matches: 4. Germline V lookup: CDR1 SEHNR, CDR2 FQNEAQ (reference sequence). The CDR3 has 16 amino acids. CDR3 amino acids: CASSLEQGINTGELFF. The CDR3 bases are TGTGCCAGCAGCTTAGAACAGGGGATCAACACCGGGGAGCTGTTTTTT.

CDR3: CASSQDGTSGPTDTQYF. CDR3 sequence (DNA): TGCGCCAGCAGCCAAGACGGGACTAGCGGCCCCACAGATACGCAGTATTTT. V is TRBV4-1 and J is TRBJ2-3, with 11 bases lining up with TRBD2. This CDR3 contains 17 residues. Per the germline V gene, CDR1 is MGHRA and CDR2 is YSYEKL. V was clipped by 0 bases and J by 2 bases; unmatched bases: 4.

Note on this clone: Other DNA sequences in this sample translate to the same CDR3. The CDR3 sequence: CASSLEGGTYNEQFF. For the CDR3, the DNA is TGCGCCAGCAGCTTGGAGGGGGGGACTTACAATGAGCAGTTCTTC. The chain links TRBV5-1 to TRBJ2-1, with D possibly TRBD2 on 7 matching bases. Trimming took off 0 bases at V and 4 bases at J, with 11 bases between the two ends. Germline CDR1 is SGHRS and CDR2 is YFSETQ. The CDR3 extends over 15 amino acids.

The chain has TRBV12-5 and TRBJ2-2; 11 bases line up with TRBD2. This CDR3 is built from 16 residues. V dropped 6 bases and J dropped 4; count of bases not matched to a gene: 7. Germline values: CDR1 LGHNT, CDR2 FRNRAP. The CDR3 loop reads CASGLGLAGTTGELFF. The CDR3 DNA sequence: TGTGCTAGTGGACTCGGACTAGCGGGTACCACCGGGGAGCTGTTTTTT.

CDR3 in DNA: TGCGCCAGCAGCTTGTCTGTCAATCAGCCCCAGCATTTT. Translating gives CASSLSVNQPQHF. The chain combines TRBV5-1 with TRBJ1-5; D is unresolved. Per the germline V gene, CDR1 is SGHRS and CDR2 is YFSETQ. Trimming stripped 1 base from V and 3 bases from J, with 5 bases between. The CDR3 totals 13 residues.

The V gene is TRBV5-1, the J gene TRBJ2-7; the D gene is possibly TRBD1 (6 bases). Germline lookup yields CDR1 SGHRS and CDR2 YFSETQ. The V gene lost 2 bases and the J gene lost 0 bases, with 12 bases spanning the gap. CDR3 length: 15 residues. Written as DNA, the CDR3 is TGCGCCAGCAGCTTCCTGACGGACAGCTCCTACGAGCAGTACTTC. Translated, it gives CASSFLTDSSYEQYF.